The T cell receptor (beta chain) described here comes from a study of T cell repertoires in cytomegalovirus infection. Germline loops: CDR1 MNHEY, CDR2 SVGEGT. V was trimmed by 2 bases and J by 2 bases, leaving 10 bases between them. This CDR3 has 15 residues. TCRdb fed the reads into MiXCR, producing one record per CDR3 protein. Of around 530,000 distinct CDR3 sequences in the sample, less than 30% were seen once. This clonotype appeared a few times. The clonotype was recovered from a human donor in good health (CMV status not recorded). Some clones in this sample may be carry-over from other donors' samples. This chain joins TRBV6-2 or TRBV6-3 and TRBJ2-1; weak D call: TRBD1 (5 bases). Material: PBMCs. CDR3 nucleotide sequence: TGTGCCAGCAGTTACGGCACAGGTCCCTACAATGAGCAGTTCTTC. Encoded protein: CASSYGTGPYNEQFF.